Listed here are 30 T cell receptor beta chains from one sample, sequenced in a study of shared clonotypes between healthy human individuals. Naive CD8 cells lacked CD45RO and underwent positive selection for CCR7, leaving out terminally differentiated effector memory CD45RA+ cells. TCRdb's copy holds only in-frame clones and misses some; the assay was immunoSEQ multiplex PCR. The repertoire includes fewer than 850,000 clones, 90% to 98% of them detected once, and around 0.25% sits in the top ten. Sequences were obtained from naive CD8+ T cells sorted from blood. These receptors came from a man aged 30-40 years in good health.

The V call is TRBV29-1, the J call TRBJ2-3; TRBD2 matches 9 bases. The J segment lost 1 base and the V segment lost 5 bases, leaving 4 bases of the junction unmatched. Germline V lookup: CDR1 SQVTM, CDR2 ANQGSEA. The CDR3 loop spans 14 amino acids. DNA for the CDR3: TGCAGCGTTATTATAGCGGGGGGCACAGATACGCAGTATTTT. Translating it yields CSVIIAGGTDTQYF.

The chain is built from TRBV5-8 and TRBJ2-5, with D possibly called TRBD1 or TRBD2 (5 bases each). CDR3 length: 12 amino acids. V was trimmed by 10 bases and J by 5 bases, leaving 15 bases between them. From germline, CDR1 is SGHTS and CDR2 YDEGEE. This CDR3 is CALRGRWETQYF. DNA for the CDR3: TGTGCCCTTCGGGGCCGGTGGGAGACCCAGTACTTC.

V is TRBV9 and J is TRBJ2-3; D gene uncertain. This CDR3 region has 12 residues. Germline V gene data show CDR1 as SGDLS and CDR2 as YYNGEE. Between the trimmed V and J ends, which lost 4 bases and 6 bases, there was a span of 9 bases. CDR3 amino acids: CASSPGIDTQYF. CDR3 nucleotides: TGTGCCAGCAGCCCCGGTATCGATACGCAGTATTTT.

About this clone: Other DNA sequences of this sample code for an identical CDR3. The rearrangement joins TRBV7-9 to TRBJ2-7, with 13 bases aligning to TRBD2. This CDR3 is 15 amino acids long. Germline CDR1 SEHNR, CDR2 FQNEAQ (reference sequence). The ends lost 5 bases at V and 4 bases at J; junction bases unmatched: 5. CDR3 nucleotide sequence: TGTGCCAGCAGCCCGGGACTAGCGGGACTTTACGAGCAGTACTTC. This codes for CASSPGLAGLYEQYF. Based on the CDR3 plus reference TRBV7-9 and TRBJ2-7, the full variable domain is DTGVSQNPRHKITKRGQNVTFRCDPISEHNRLYWYRQTLGQGPEFLTYFQNEAQLEKSRLLSDRFSAERPKGSFSTLEIQRTEQGDSAMYLCASSPGLAGLYEQYFGPGTRLTVT.

This clone occurred a few times. The V call is TRBV19, the J call TRBJ1-5; D not certain. CDR1 LNHDA and CDR2 SQIVND come from the germline V gene (reference sequence). Trimming left V 3 bases short and J 0 bases short, with 6 bases between. This CDR3 contains 14 residues. The CDR3 bases are TGTGCCAGTAGTATCGGGTTTAGCAATCAGCCCCAGCATTTT. Amino acids: CASSIGFSNQPQHF. Supplemented by reference TRBV19 and TRBJ1-5, the full variable domain reads DGGITQSPKYLFRKEGQNVTLSCEQNLNHDAMYWYRQDPGQGLRLIYYSQIVNDFQKGDIAEGYSVSREKKESFPLTVTSAQKNPTAFYLCASSIGFSNQPQHFGDGTRLSIL.

V gene TRBV5-6 combines with J gene TRBJ2-2; D ambiguous. V was shortened by 4 bases and J by 1 base, with 5 bases between the two germline ends. Germline values: CDR1 SGHDT, CDR2 YYEEEE. This CDR3 spans 13 amino acids. The CDR3 DNA sequence: TGTGCCAGCAGCGTTGGGAACACCGGGGAGCTGTTTTTT. As protein: CASSVGNTGELFF.

V usage is TRBV15 and J usage is TRBJ2-2; D is uncertain. Trimming pared 0 bases from V and 0 bases from J, leaving 14 bases between. This CDR3 region has 18 residues. From germline, CDR1 is LNHNV and CDR2 YYDKDF (reference sequence). The CDR3 region is CATSRDSFSFSNTGELFF. CDR3 nucleotide sequence: TGTGCCACCAGCAGAGATTCTTTCAGTTTTTCGAACACCGGGGAGCTGTTTTTT. Full variable domain (missing parts from reference TRBV15 and TRBJ2-2): DAMVIQNPRYQVTQFGKPVTLSCSQTLNHNVMYWYQQKSSQAPKLLFHYYDKDFNNEADTPDNFQSRRPNTSFCFLDIRSPGLGDTAMYLCATSRDSFSFSNTGELFFGEGSRLTVL.

This clone has only one observation. This rearrangement joins TRBV7-9 to TRBJ2-1, with a weak D call TRBD1 (6 bases). Trimming pared 4 bases from V and 5 bases from J, leaving 15 bases between. The CDR3 runs to 15 residues. Looked up from germline, CDR1 is SEHNR and CDR2 is FQNEAQ (reference sequence). The CDR3 sequence: CASSSSGVTDNEQFF. CDR3 nucleotides: TGTGCCAGCAGCTCGTCAGGGGTCACAGACAATGAGCAGTTCTTC.

This chain uses TRBV7-6 with TRBJ2-7, with D possibly being TRBD1 or TRBD2 (5 bases each). V was cut by 5 bases and J by 3 bases, with 17 bases left in between. In germline, CDR1 is SGHVS, CDR2 FNYEAQ. This CDR3 contains 15 residues. DNA of the CDR3: TGTGCCAGCAGCCTGGGGGAAGGAGCCATCTACGAGCAGTACTTC. Protein sequence: CASSLGEGAIYEQYF.

V is TRBV19 and J is TRBJ1-5; D gene uncertain. Germline V gene lookup returns CDR1 LNHDA and CDR2 SQIVND (reference sequence). Trimming cost V 8 bases and J 4 bases, with 9 bases left between them. The CDR3 is made up of 12 amino acids. The DNA for the CDR3 is TGTGCCAGTGGCAACTTTAATCAGCCCCAGCATTTT. Its translation is CASGNFNQPQHF.

This chain joins TRBV10-2 and TRBJ2-7; 8 bases map to TRBD2. Germline trimming cut 5 bases from V and 3 bases from J; bases unmatched to any gene: 3. From germline, CDR1 is WSHSY and CDR2 SAAADI. The CDR3 runs to 13 residues. The CDR3 loop reads CASSSREDYEQYF. CDR3 nucleotides: TGCGCCAGCAGTTCGCGGGAGGACTACGAGCAGTACTTC.

This clone occurred a few times. J is TRBJ2-2 and V is TRBV9, with TRBD1 identical over 8 bases. V shed 3 bases and J 6 bases; nucleotides not matched to a gene: 10. Per the germline V gene, CDR1 is SGDLS and CDR2 is YYNGEE. The CDR3 has 16 amino acids. CDR3 protein: CASSAQGAQVAGELFF. CDR3 coding DNA: TGTGCCAGCAGCGCGCAGGGGGCTCAGGTTGCCGGGGAGCTGTTTTTT.

The rearrangement uses TRBV9 and TRBJ2-7; 15 nucleotides line up with TRBD2. The germline V gene has CDR1 SGDLS and CDR2 YYNGEE. The V segment lost 4 bases and the J segment 5 bases; nucleotides outside the gene matches: 10. The CDR3 consists of 17 residues. In DNA form, the CDR3 reads TGTGCCAGCAGCTCGGGACTAGCGGGAGGTATAATGGACGAGCAGTACTTC. Its translation: CASSSGLAGGIMDEQYF.

The V gene is TRBV25-1, the J gene TRBJ1-4; 7 nucleotides line up with TRBD1. With 3 bases clipped from V and 3 bases from J, the junction kept 4 bases outside the gene matches. CDR3 length: 15 amino acids. Per the germline V gene, CDR1 is MGHDK and CDR2 is SYGVNS. The CDR3 loop is CASSDLGQANEKLFF. CDR3 DNA sequence: TGTGCCAGCAGTGATCTAGGACAGGCTAATGAAAAACTGTTTTTT.

The chain uses TRBV7-8 and TRBJ2-7; D may be TRBD1 (6 bases). Trimming cost V 2 bases and J 4 bases, with 12 bases left between them. Looked up from germline, CDR1 is SGHVS and CDR2 is FQNEAQ. This CDR3 has 14 residues. The CDR3 loop reads CASSLKGVIYEQYF. The CDR3 nucleotides read TGTGCCAGCAGCTTAAAGGGGGTAATATACGAGCAGTACTTC.

This chain connects TRBV27 to TRBJ2-2; D is unresolved. The CDR3 sequence is 17 residues long. The germline V gene encodes CDR1 MNHEY and CDR2 SMNVEV (reference sequence). Trimming pared 1 base from V and 2 bases from J, leaving 14 bases between. The DNA for the CDR3 is TGTGCCAGCAGTTTATTCCGATGGCAGACTAACACCGGGGAGCTGTTTTTT. Protein product: CASSLFRWQTNTGELFF.

This clone came up a few times. The chain links TRBV7-9 to TRBJ1-1, with TRBD1 as a possible D gene (5 bases). The CDR3 consists of 13 residues. V was cut by 1 base and J by 8 bases, with 11 bases left in between. Per the germline V gene, CDR1 is SEHNR and CDR2 is FQNEAQ (reference sequence). The CDR3 DNA is TGTGCCAGCAGCTTAGAGTCCGGGGACGAAGCTTTCTTT. Amino acid sequence: CASSLESGDEAFF.

The rearrangement uses TRBV29-1 and TRBJ1-2; D may be TRBD1 (6 bases). V lost 2 bases, J lost 4 bases, and 11 bases lay in between. The CDR3 is 13 amino acids. CDR1 SQVTM and CDR2 ANQGSEA come from the germline V gene. This chain's CDR3 is CSVEYGQPYGYTF. CDR3 DNA sequence: TGCAGCGTTGAATACGGACAGCCCTATGGCTACACCTTC.

This chain uses TRBV5-6 with TRBJ1-2; possible D gene TRBD1, 5 bases. The CDR3 length is 14 residues. V was pared by 4 bases and J by 4 bases, with 14 bases between. The germline CDR1 and CDR2 sequences are SGHDT and YYEEEE. CDR3 amino acids: CASSDRGEVYGYTF. The CDR3, as DNA: TGTGCCAGCAGCGACCGGGGCGAGGTCTATGGCTACACCTTC.

This rearrangement joins TRBV15 to TRBJ2-3; no reliable D call. The CDR3 has 18 amino acids. The germline V gene has CDR1 LNHNV and CDR2 YYDKDF (reference sequence). The V gene lost 5 bases and the J gene lost 7 bases, with 28 bases spanning the gap. This CDR3 reads CATSGYFAAEILPYTQYF. For the CDR3, the DNA is TGTGCCACCAGCGGGTACTTTGCCGCCGAAATACTACCTTATACGCAGTATTTT.

The V gene is TRBV7-7, the J gene TRBJ2-1; 7 bases are shared with TRBD2. V lost 1 base and J lost 6; bases outside the gene matches: 6. CDR1 and CDR2 (germline): SSHAT, FNYEAQ (reference sequence). The CDR3 consists of 15 residues. As DNA, the CDR3 is TGTGCCAGCAGCTTAGGGCCTAGCGGACTCAATGAGCAGTTCTTC. The encoded protein is CASSLGPSGLNEQFF.

V gene TRBV28 combines with J gene TRBJ1-1; D is unclear. This CDR3 contains 16 residues. The germline gives CDR1 MDHEN, CDR2 SYDVKM. V lost 2 bases and J lost 1, with 14 bases in between. In DNA, the CDR3 is TGTGCCAGCAGTTTAGGCCCCTTCACCCGGAACACTGAAGCTTTCTTT. It encodes CASSLGPFTRNTEAFF.

The rearrangement links TRBV5-1 to TRBJ2-2; D uncertain. V was cut by 3 bases and J by 6 bases, with 12 bases left in between. CDR3 length: 14 residues. Germline CDR1 reads SGHRS; CDR2 reads YFSETQ. DNA of the CDR3: TGCGCCAGCAGCTCCAGCGAGATGGCCGGGGAGCTGTTTTTT. Translating it yields CASSSSEMAGELFF.

V and J are TRBV11-2 and TRBJ2-2; TRBD2 matches 10 bases. CDR1 is SGHAT and CDR2 is FQNNGV in the germline V gene. Losses at the gene ends were 3 bases for V and 9 bases for J; bases not matched to a gene: 13. CDR3 length equals 17 residues. The CDR3 DNA reads TGTGCCAGCAGCTTCCGCCCTAGAGAGCGGGAGGGAAGGGAGCTGTTTTTT. Protein: CASSFRPREREGRELFF.

The chain recombines TRBV4-1 with TRBJ2-7; tentative D call: TRBD2 (5 bases). Looked up from germline, CDR1 is MGHRA and CDR2 is YSYEKL. V was pared by 0 bases and J by 2 bases, with 20 bases between. The CDR3 runs 18 residues. The CDR3, as DNA: TGCGCCAGCAGCCAAGAGATGGTCTTTGGCGGGTCCACCTACGAGCAGTACTTC. Its protein product is CASSQEMVFGGSTYEQYF.

The CDR3 loop reads CASSSHTIARRERPQHF. The CDR3 DNA reads as TGTGCCAGCAGCTCCCACACAATCGCACGGAGAGAACGGCCCCAGCATTTT. The rearrangement joins TRBV7-8 to TRBJ1-5; no clear D. V was shortened by 4 bases and J by 9 bases, with 25 bases between the two germline ends. The CDR3 runs to 17 residues. The germline V gene encodes CDR1 SGHVS and CDR2 FQNEAQ.

This clone was detected only a few times. The V gene is TRBV14, the J gene TRBJ2-7; no definite D call. The CDR3 runs 16 residues. V gave up 1 base and J gave up 4 bases, with 17 bases separating them. CDR1 is SGHDN and CDR2 is FVKESK in the germline V gene. CDR3 DNA: TGTGCCAGCAGCCAAGCGGAAGGCTCAGGTCTATACGAGCAGTACTTC. Translation: CASSQAEGSGLYEQYF.

V usage is TRBV7-9 and J usage is TRBJ2-3; D possibly matches TRBD1 or TRBD2 (5 bases each). This CDR3 contains 17 residues. The germline CDR1 and CDR2 sequences are SEHNR and FQNEAQ (reference sequence). Trimming shortened V by 2 bases and J by 0 bases, and 15 bases separated the two germline ends. The CDR3 loop is CASSLTRDGPSTDTQYF. The CDR3 nucleotides are TGTGCCAGCAGCTTAACCCGGGACGGTCCTAGCACAGATACGCAGTATTTT.

With regard to this clone: The sample holds other DNA sequences that translate to the same CDR3. The chain recombines TRBV28 with TRBJ2-7; the D gene could be TRBD1 or TRBD2 (6 bases each). The CDR3 is 12 residues long. V dropped 2 bases and J dropped 5 bases, with 7 bases sitting between them. CDR1 and CDR2 from the germline V gene are MDHEN and SYDVKM. The CDR3: CASSLRGDEQYF. Written as DNA, the CDR3 is TGTGCCAGCAGTTTAAGGGGGGACGAGCAGTACTTC. Drawing the rest from reference TRBV28 and TRBJ2-7, the complete variable domain is DVKVTQSSRYLVKRTGEKVFLECVQDMDHENMFWYRQDPGLGLRLIYFSYDVKMKEKGDIPEGYSVSREKKERFSLILESASTNQTSMYLCASSLRGDEQYFGPGTRLTVT.

This chain joins TRBV7-6 and TRBJ1-4; D unresolved. The CDR3 runs to 15 residues. The ends were cut back, 1 base at V and 3 bases at J, with 9 bases in the middle. CDR1 is SGHVS and CDR2 is FNYEAQ in the germline V gene. The CDR3 DNA is TGTGCCAGCAGCTTAGACTGGAGCCCTAATGAAAAACTGTTTTTT. As protein: CASSLDWSPNEKLFF.